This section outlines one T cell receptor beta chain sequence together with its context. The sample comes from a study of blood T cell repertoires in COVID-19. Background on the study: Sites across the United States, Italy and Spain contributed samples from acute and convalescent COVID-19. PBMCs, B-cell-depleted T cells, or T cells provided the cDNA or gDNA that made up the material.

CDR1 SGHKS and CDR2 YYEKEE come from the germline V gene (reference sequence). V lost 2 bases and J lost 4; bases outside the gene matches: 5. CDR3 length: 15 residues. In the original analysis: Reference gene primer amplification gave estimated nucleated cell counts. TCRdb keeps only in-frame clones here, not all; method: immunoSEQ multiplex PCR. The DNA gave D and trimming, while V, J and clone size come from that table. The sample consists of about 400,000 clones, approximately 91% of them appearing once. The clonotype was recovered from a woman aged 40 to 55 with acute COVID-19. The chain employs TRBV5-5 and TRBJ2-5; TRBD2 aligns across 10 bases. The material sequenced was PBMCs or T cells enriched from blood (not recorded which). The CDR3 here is CASSFLAGGGETQYF. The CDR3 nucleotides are TGTGCCAGCAGCTTTTTAGCGGGGGGAGGAGAGACCCAGTACTTC.